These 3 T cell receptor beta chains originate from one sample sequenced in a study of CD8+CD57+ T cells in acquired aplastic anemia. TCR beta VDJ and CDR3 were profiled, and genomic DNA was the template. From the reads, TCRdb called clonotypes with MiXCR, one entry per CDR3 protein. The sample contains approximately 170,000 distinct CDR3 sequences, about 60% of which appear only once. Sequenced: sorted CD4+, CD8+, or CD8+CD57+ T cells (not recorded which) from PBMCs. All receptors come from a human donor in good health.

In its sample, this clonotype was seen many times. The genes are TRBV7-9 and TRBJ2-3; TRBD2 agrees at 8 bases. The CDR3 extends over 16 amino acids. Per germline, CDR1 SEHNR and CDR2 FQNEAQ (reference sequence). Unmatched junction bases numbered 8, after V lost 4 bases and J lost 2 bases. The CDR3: CASSYSGTPSTDTQYF. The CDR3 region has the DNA TGTGCCAGCAGCTATAGCGGGACGCCCTCCACAGATACGCAGTATTTT.

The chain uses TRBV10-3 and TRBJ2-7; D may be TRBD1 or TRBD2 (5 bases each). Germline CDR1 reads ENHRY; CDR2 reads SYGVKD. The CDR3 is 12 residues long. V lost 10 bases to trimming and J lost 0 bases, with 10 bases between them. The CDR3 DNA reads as TGTGCCACGGGGACGGGCTCCTACGAGCAGTACTTC. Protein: CATGTGSYEQYF.

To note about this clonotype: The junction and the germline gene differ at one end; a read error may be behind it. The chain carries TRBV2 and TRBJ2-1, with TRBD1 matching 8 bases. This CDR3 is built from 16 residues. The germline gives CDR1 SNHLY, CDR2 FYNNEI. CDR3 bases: TGTGCCAGCAGGGCCCCAGGGGGCATTTCCTACAATGGGCAGTTCTTC. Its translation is CASRAPGGISYNGQFF.